This section outlines one TCR beta chain sequence together with its context. Which antigen it targets is not known. No much larger clone is present one base from it, and per-base qualities are unavailable. CDR1 and CDR2 are drawn from the germline V gene (reference sequence): MNHEY, SMNVEV. V was cut back by 6 bases and J by 0 bases, leaving a gap of 9 bases between them. From the cysteine up to the phenylalanine, the CDR3 has a length of 14 residues. Just CDR3 DNA is preserved here, 42 bases in frame from base 1. This record belongs to a study of PD-1 blockade in classical Hodgkin lymphoma (dated by TCRdb to 2020 to 2022). For the wider study: Nivolumab dosing was 3 mg/kg intravenously every 2 weeks, continuing until either disease progression or unacceptable toxicity. The study used TCR beta sequencing and CyTOF to define a peripheral blood immune signature of response to PD-1 blockade in classical Hodgkin lymphoma.

Study-wide conclusions, independent of this receptor: The study was restricted to a single clinical trial cohort, and the causes of repertoire differences, possibly disease activity or prior therapy, were left undefined. CD4+ but not CD8+ TCR diversity rose significantly by C4D1 (p=0.0027 vs p=0.16), most apparent in complete responders (p=0.02). Baseline TCR diversity was reported to be lower in newly diagnosed patients than in healthy donors, and even lower in relapsed/refractory patients. Lower diversity was seen in patients whose nivolumab began less than 1 year after ASCT, and these patients were left out of later analyses so that immune reconstitution would not confound the results. Trial patients achieving complete response had baseline diversity similar to newly diagnosed patients, whereas partial responders and progressors had significantly lower diversity.

The time point label of this sample denotes: cycle 2 day 1 (C2D1) of nivolumab. All trial patients had relapsed after autologous stem cell transplantation, with cohorts A, B and C differing in prior brentuximab vedotin exposure. The trial cohort comprised some 60 patients with relapsed/refractory classical Hodgkin lymphoma whose best overall responses were complete response, partial response or progressive disease. Single-agent nivolumab was administered to trial patients in the multi-cohort phase II CheckMate 205 trial. An independent review committee assessed best overall response by applying the 2007 International Working Group response criteria. Trial PBMCs were collected just before the start of nivolumab (C1D1) and during therapy at cycle 2 day 1 and cycle 4 day 1. Peripheral blood was collected in 8 mL Vacutainer Cell Preparation Tubes, from which PBMCs were isolated by centrifugation and then cryopreserved.

Genomic DNA was isolated using the Qiagen DNeasy kit from unsorted PBMCs as well as from negatively selected CD4+ and CD8+ fractions. Using primers that anneal to V and J segments, immunoSEQ multiplex PCR amplified the TCR beta CDR3 regions. A synthetic immune receptor repertoire was used to minimize amplification bias, and any residual bias was removed computationally once sequencing was done. The original methods were these. Custom Python scripts were used to quantify repertoire diversity as the Shannon entropy index. Unsorted, CD4+ and CD8+ repertoires were examined separately, except in combined analyses, for which CD4+ and CD8+ sequences were merged in silico. Clonal expansion was defined as a frequency increase of at least 2-fold after treatment compared with C1D1, and clones undetected at baseline were assigned a pseudocount of 0.5. Clones with 0 or 1 copy at C1D1 were classified as singleton clones, and clones with 2 or more copies were classified as non-singleton clones. By matching protein sequences in sorted samples from the same patient, clones expanded in unsorted samples were annotated as CD4+, CD8+ or unknown. Diversity changes from C1D1 to C4D1 were tested in paired samples using Wilcoxon tests. As stored in TCRdb, this immuneACCESS dataset retains in-frame rearrangements with V and J assigned. A fraction of the clones does not appear; measured against another copy, unresolved V genes explain less than half of the discrepancy, and the remainder lacks a known reason. V, J and clone size derive from that table, while D and trimming were established from the DNA sequence. This sample has 90,000 to 130,000 clones in its table, and about 88% of those were observed once. Jointly, the top ten make up roughly 21% of the sample.

This TCR came from a human donor with classical Hodgkin lymphoma. The sample here was peripheral blood mononuclear cells (PBMCs), taken before the second cycle of nivolumab. The sequence is built from TRBV27 and TRBJ2-1, with the D gene not confidently named. The DNA sequence is TGTGCCAGCAGGGGGTTGAGCTCCTACAATGAGCAGTTCTTC. Translated, this gives CASRGLSSYNEQFF.